The next 4 T cell receptor beta chains were all read from a single sample in a study of response to subunit inactivated influenza vaccine. TCRdb re-analysed the RT-PCR reads in MiXCR, keeping a single row per CDR3 protein. The data show over 800,000 distinct CDR3 sequences, with about 20% seen just once and 10% held by the top ten. This sample comprised PBMCs from blood, obtained about 5 days after vaccination. Source of these receptors: a man between 45 and 60 years old who received an inactivated influenza vaccine.

This clonotype occurred a few times. V is TRBV20-1 and J is TRBJ2-7; tentatively, D is TRBD1 or TRBD2 (5 bases each). The CDR3 has 13 residues. The V end was cut by 6 bases, the J end by 3 bases, with 15 bases between. Per the germline V gene, CDR1 is DFQATT and CDR2 is SNEGSKA (reference sequence). The CDR3 DNA sequence: TGCAGTGCCCGACCGGGGACGGGCTACGAGCAGTACTTC. It codes for CSARPGTGYEQYF.

This clonotype was seen a handful of times. This chain links TRBV12-3 or TRBV12-4 with TRBJ2-7, with a weak D call TRBD2 (5 bases). CDR3 length equals 15 residues. V was shortened by 6 bases and J by 7 bases, with 22 bases between the two germline ends. This chain's CDR3 is CASRGDGLGSREQYF. In nucleotides, the CDR3 is TGTGCCAGCAGAGGAGACGGACTTGGGTCGAGGGAGCAGTACTTC.

This clonotype occurred a few times. The chain uses TRBV20-1 and TRBJ1-2; D might be TRBD1 (5 bases). The CDR3 contains 14 residues. The ends were cut back, 0 bases at V and 2 bases at J, with 10 bases in the middle. The germline gives CDR1 DFQATT, CDR2 SNEGSKA (reference sequence). The CDR3 DNA reads as TGCAGTGCTAGAGATCAAAACAGGAACTATGGCTACACCTTC. Encoded protein: CSARDQNRNYGYTF.

In DNA, the CDR3 is TGTGCCAGCAGTTTATGGGGACAGGGGACTCGGGAGCAGTACTTC. It is translated as CASSLWGQGTREQYF. This rearrangement joins TRBV28 to TRBJ2-7; 10 bases fit TRBD1. The CDR3 sequence is 15 residues long. The ends lost 0 bases at V and 7 bases at J; junction bases unmatched: 6. In germline, CDR1 is MDHEN, CDR2 SYDVKM.